This entry lists 32 T cell receptor beta chains sequenced from one sample in a study of cytomegalovirus exposure and HLA in healthy donors. Vbeta (60) and Jbeta (13) primers were used in the PCR. The repertoire was sequenced with immunoSEQ multiplex PCR; TCRdb's copy has only in-frame clones and lacks some. The sample carries approximately 90,000 clones, roughly 63% recorded once. The specimen was PBMCs. These receptor sequences come from a woman aged 25-40 years in good health and CMV-seronegative.

The chain recombines TRBV5-1 with TRBJ2-6; TRBD1 matches at 7 bases. This CDR3 region has 15 residues. With V trimmed by 2 bases and J by 2 bases, 1 base remained unmatched. The germline CDR1 and CDR2 sequences are SGHRS and YFSETQ. In DNA form, the CDR3 reads TGCGCCAGCAGCTTAGGGGGCACTGGGGCCAACGTCCTGACTTTC. It specifies CASSLGGTGANVLTF.

The V and J genes are TRBV7-2 and TRBJ1-1; tentatively, D is TRBD1 (5 bases). Germline-derived CDR1 and CDR2 are SGHTA and FQGNSA. This CDR3 spans 13 amino acids. V lost 3 bases and J lost 4, with 9 bases in between. For the CDR3, the DNA is TGTGCCAGCAGCTTGCGACAGCTCACTGAAGCTTTCTTT. Translating it yields CASSLRQLTEAFF.

The rearrangement links TRBV27 to TRBJ1-2, with D unresolved. V was trimmed by 6 bases and J by 3 bases, leaving 23 bases between them. The CDR3 sequence is 17 residues long. The germline V gene has CDR1 MNHEY and CDR2 SMNVEV (reference sequence). This chain's CDR3 is CASRPRYRGSTDYGYTF. For the CDR3, the DNA is TGTGCCAGCAGACCCCGTTATAGAGGGTCGACGGACTATGGCTACACCTTC.

The V and J genes are TRBV2 and TRBJ1-5, with 7 bases identical to TRBD1. The CDR3 is made up of 14 amino acids. J gave up 6 bases and V 4 bases, and 6 bases lay outside the gene matches. Germline values: CDR1 SNHLY, CDR2 FYNNEI. CDR3 bases: TGTGCCAGCAGTGGGACAGGTCGAATTCAGCCCCAGCATTTT. Translating it yields CASSGTGRIQPQHF.

The chain has TRBV7-2 and TRBJ1-1, with 7 bases lining up with TRBD1. V lost 3 bases, J lost 4 bases, and 5 bases stayed unmatched. Germline V CDR1 and CDR2: SGHTA, FQGNSA. The CDR3 loop spans 14 amino acids. For the CDR3, the DNA is TGTGCCAGCAGCTTCACCAGGGGGAGCACTGAAGCTTTCTTT. It yields the protein CASSFTRGSTEAFF.

The chain employs TRBV7-9 and TRBJ2-7, with TRBD2 matching 9 bases. Germline CDR1 SEHNR, CDR2 FQNEAQ (reference sequence). V was clipped by 3 bases and J by 2 bases; unmatched bases: 5. The length of the CDR3 is 15 residues. The CDR3 loop is CASSFIVAGAYEQYF. The CDR3 bases are TGTGCCAGCAGCTTCATAGTAGCGGGAGCCTACGAGCAGTACTTC.

The J gene is TRBJ1-1, the V gene TRBV30; 10 nucleotides align to TRBD1. The J segment lost 0 bases and the V segment lost 0 bases, leaving 4 bases of the junction unmatched. The CDR3 sequence is 16 residues long. Germline-derived CDR1 and CDR2 are GTSNPN and SVGIG (reference sequence). CDR3 in DNA: TGTGCCTGGAGTGTATGGGGACAGGGGATGAACACTGAAGCTTTCTTT. This translates into CAWSVWGQGMNTEAFF.

V gene TRBV4-1 combines with J gene TRBJ2-1; TRBD2 aligns across 9 bases. The CDR3 is made up of 16 amino acids. Unmatched junction bases numbered 13, after V lost 4 bases and J lost 9 bases. In germline, CDR1 is MGHRA, CDR2 YSYEKL. CDR3 protein: CASSPVSGGTVIEQFF. The CDR3 coding sequence is TGCGCCAGCAGCCCCGTCAGCGGGGGGACTGTTATTGAGCAGTTCTTC.

This clone has just a few counts. The rearrangement joins TRBV9 to TRBJ2-1; D uncertain. The CDR3 length is 15 residues. V was trimmed by 0 bases and J by 10 bases, leaving 17 bases between them. From germline, CDR1 is SGDLS and CDR2 YYNGEE. The CDR3 is CASSVVPTPPTEQFF. The CDR3 DNA follows: TGTGCCAGCAGCGTAGTTCCGACTCCCCCTACGGAGCAGTTCTTC.

V and J are TRBV9 and TRBJ1-2; 8 bases match TRBD1. The CDR3 runs 15 residues. Germline V lookup: CDR1 SGDLS, CDR2 YYNGEE. The V gene end was trimmed by 0 bases and the J gene end by 3 bases; junction bases not matched to a gene: 4. CDR3 DNA: TGTGCCAGCAGCGTAGATGCAGGGGGCGACTATGGCTACACCTTC. This encodes CASSVDAGGDYGYTF. Complete variable domain (other parts from reference TRBV9 and TRBJ1-2): DSGVTQTPKHLITATGQRVTLRCSPRSGDLSVYWYQQSLDQGLQFLIQYYNGEERAKGNILERFSAQQFPDLHSELNLSSLELGDSALYFCASSVDAGGDYGYTFGSGTRLTVV.

This rearrangement joins TRBV14 to TRBJ2-2; 7 nucleotides align to TRBD1. CDR1 SGHDN and CDR2 FVKESK come from the germline V gene. There are 16 residues in the CDR3. Trimming took 1 base from V and 4 from J; bases not matched to a gene: 6. This chain's CDR3 is CASSQVKGAGTGELFF. The CDR3 region has the DNA TGTGCCAGCAGCCAAGTGAAGGGGGCAGGCACCGGGGAGCTGTTTTTT.

This chain connects TRBV11-1 to TRBJ2-5; 7 nucleotides line up with TRBD1. The CDR3 consists of 16 residues. The germline V gene encodes CDR1 SGHAT and CDR2 FQDESV (reference sequence). The trim removed 5 bases at V and 1 base at J, leaving 10 bases unmatched. CDR3 sequence (DNA): TGTGCCAGCAGCCCGCAGACAGGGTGGGCCCAAGAGACCCAGTACTTC. Translated: CASSPQTGWAQETQYF. The variable domain in full, with the rest retrieved from reference TRBV11-1 and TRBJ2-5, is EAEVAQSPRYKITEKSQAVAFWCDPISGHATLYWYRQILGQGPELLVQFQDESVVDDSQLPKDRFSAERLKGVDSTLKIQPAELGDSAMYLCASSPQTGWAQETQYFGPGTRLLVL.

The chain has TRBV23-1 and TRBJ2-7; tentatively, D is TRBD2 (6 bases). TRBV23-1 has ORF status, its function being uncertain. There are 13 residues in the CDR3. The V and J ends lost 4 bases and 4 bases respectively, with 11 bases between them. CDR3: CASSLAGKYEQYF. The CDR3 region has the DNA TGCGCCAGCAGTCTGGCGGGAAAATACGAGCAGTACTTC.

V gene TRBV27 combines with J gene TRBJ2-1, with TRBD2 matching over 10 bases. V lost 3 bases to trimming and J lost 7 bases; unmatched junction nucleotides: 6. The CDR3 is 15 residues long. The germline CDR1 and CDR2 sequences are MNHEY and SMNVEV (reference sequence). In DNA form, the CDR3 reads TGTGCCAGCAGTTTTGAGCGGGGGGGCCATAATGAGCAGTTCTTC. This gives the protein CASSFERGGHNEQFF.

In DNA, the CDR3 is TGCGCCAGCGTGGTGGGGCTGGGGCCCTACAATGAGCAGTTCTTC. Translating it yields CASVVGLGPYNEQFF. This sequence joins TRBV5-1 and TRBJ2-1; TRBD1 might be the D (5 bases). The CDR3 is 15 residues long. The germline V and J ends were trimmed by 7 bases and 2 bases, with 16 bases remaining between them. Per germline, CDR1 SGHRS and CDR2 YFSETQ.

The V call is TRBV5-4, the J call TRBJ2-5; 7 bases line up with TRBD1. J was trimmed by 4 bases and V by 3 bases; bases with no gene match: 6. Germline values: CDR1 SGHNT, CDR2 YYREEE (reference sequence). The CDR3 runs to 14 residues. The CDR3 loop is CASSSYRGGETQYF. In DNA, the CDR3 is TGTGCCAGCAGCTCCTACAGGGGCGGAGAGACCCAGTACTTC.

The V and J genes are TRBV14 and TRBJ2-1, with 10 bases aligning to TRBD1. V trimming: 5 bases; J trimming: 8 bases; junction bases outside the gene matches: 0. Germline values: CDR1 SGHDN, CDR2 FVKESK. The CDR3 has 12 residues. Here the CDR3 reads CASSGTGDEQFF. CDR3 DNA: TGTGCCAGCAGCGGGACAGGGGATGAGCAGTTCTTC.

V gene TRBV2 combines with J gene TRBJ2-1; 15 bases align to TRBD2. V gave up 11 bases and J gave up 9 bases; unmatched junction bases: 5. CDR1 and CDR2 from the germline V gene are SNHLY and FYNNEI. The CDR3 totals 13 residues. The CDR3 loop reads CAGGTSGRIEQFF. The CDR3 DNA reads as TGTGCCGGCGGGACTAGCGGGAGGATTGAGCAGTTCTTC.

This chain connects TRBV6-1 to TRBJ2-3; tentative D call: TRBD2 (5 bases). The CDR3 is 13 residues long. The ends were cut back, 3 bases at V and 4 bases at J, with 8 bases in the middle. Germline-derived CDR1 and CDR2 are MNHNS and SASEGT. The CDR3 loop reads CASSEEAADTQYF. In DNA form, the CDR3 reads TGTGCCAGCAGTGAGGAAGCGGCAGATACGCAGTATTTT.

This clone was detected once. J is TRBJ2-2 and V is TRBV10-2, with TRBD1 matching over 7 bases. Germline-derived CDR1 and CDR2 are WSHSY and SAAADI. This CDR3 has 14 residues. Germline trimming cut 6 bases from V and 7 bases from J; bases unmatched to any gene: 8. The CDR3 bases are TGCGCCAGCAGATCGACAGGGAATGGCGGGGAGCTGTTTTTT. Translation gives CASRSTGNGGELFF.

CDR3: CASSPMPGEPQHF. The CDR3 nucleotides read TGCGCCAGCAGCCCCATGCCCGGGGAGCCCCAGCATTTT. The chain joins TRBV5-1 to TRBJ1-5; D call uncertain. Germline CDR1 is SGHRS and CDR2 is YFSETQ. This CDR3 is built from 13 residues. Deletions cut 4 bases from V and 8 bases from J, with 13 bases between.

J is TRBJ2-3 and V is TRBV10-3, with TRBD1 matching over 9 bases. Germline-derived CDR1 and CDR2 are ENHRY and SYGVKD. The trim removed 10 bases at V and 6 bases at J, leaving 17 bases unmatched. The CDR3 contains 16 residues. DNA of the CDR3: TGTGCCACCGGCGAGGTGGGACAGGGAAGTGTGGATACGCAGTATTTT. Residues: CATGEVGQGSVDTQYF.

The chain joins TRBV11-2 to TRBJ2-2; D ambiguous. The V end lost 5 bases, the J end lost 5 bases, and 9 bases lay between the germline ends. The CDR3 extends over 13 amino acids. CDR1 SGHAT and CDR2 FQNNGV come from the germline V gene. The CDR3 spells CASSPARTGELFF. As DNA, the CDR3 is TGTGCCAGCAGCCCAGCGAGGACCGGGGAGCTGTTTTTT.

This sequence joins TRBV9 and TRBJ2-3; D is undetermined. This CDR3 contains 15 residues. Between the trimmed V and J ends, which lost 0 bases and 4 bases, there was a span of 12 bases. The germline gives CDR1 SGDLS, CDR2 YYNGEE. The CDR3 loop is CASSVAFGRSDTQYF. CDR3 nucleotides: TGTGCCAGCAGCGTAGCATTCGGTCGGTCAGATACGCAGTATTTT.

This sequence joins TRBV7-9 and TRBJ2-7, with TRBD2 matching over 8 bases. This CDR3 spans 17 amino acids. CDR1 is SEHNR and CDR2 is FQNEAQ in the germline V gene (reference sequence). Germline trimming cut 2 bases from V and 3 bases from J; bases unmatched to any gene: 12. The CDR3 here is CASSLTRGLGTSYEQYF. CDR3 in DNA: TGTGCCAGCAGCTTAACCCGGGGGTTAGGGACTAGCTACGAGCAGTACTTC.

The V call is TRBV11-2, the J call TRBJ1-2; D uncertain. The ends were cut back, 4 bases at V and 5 bases at J, with 8 bases in the middle. This CDR3 region has 12 residues. Germline CDR1 reads SGHAT; CDR2 reads FQNNGV. The CDR3 nucleotides are TGTGCCAGCAGCTCTACAGTTTATGGCTACACCTTC. This translates into CASSSTVYGYTF.

The chain has TRBV6-5 and TRBJ2-7, with a possible D match to TRBD1 (5 bases). Germline values: CDR1 MNHEY, CDR2 SVGAGI. The CDR3 loop spans 15 amino acids. Trimming pared 0 bases from V and 4 bases from J, leaving 13 bases between. The CDR3 sequence: CASSYSSQGGYEQYF. CDR3 in DNA: TGTGCCAGCAGTTACTCATCCCAGGGCGGATACGAGCAGTACTTC.

This clone was seen a single time. This rearrangement joins TRBV9 to TRBJ2-3; D perhaps matches TRBD2 (5 bases). Germline lookup yields CDR1 SGDLS and CDR2 YYNGEE. There are 16 residues in the CDR3. V shed 0 bases and J shed 0 bases, with 11 bases lying between them. CDR3 residues: CASSVAGIGSTDTQYF. As DNA, the CDR3 is TGTGCCAGCAGCGTAGCGGGGATTGGAAGCACAGATACGCAGTATTTT.

This clone appeared a few times. The rearrangement joins TRBV29-1 to TRBJ1-2, with TRBD1 matching over 11 bases. The V gene end was trimmed by 7 bases and the J gene end by 2 bases; junction bases not matched to a gene: 3. Germline CDR1 is SQVTM and CDR2 is ANQGSEA. The CDR3 length is 13 residues. This chain's CDR3 is CSGRDRGNYGYTF. The CDR3 nucleotides are TGCAGCGGCCGGGACAGGGGGAACTATGGCTACACCTTC.

The sample holds a few counts of this clone. This chain connects TRBV28 to TRBJ2-7, with 9 bases aligning to TRBD2. Looked up from germline, CDR1 is MDHEN and CDR2 is SYDVKM. CDR3 length: 15 residues. The J segment lost 5 bases and the V segment lost 5 bases, leaving 10 bases of the junction unmatched. The CDR3 nucleotides are TGTGCCAGCAGTCCCCGGGGTAGCGGGAGCGACGAGCAGTACTTC. It yields the protein CASSPRGSGSDEQYF.

The chain recombines TRBV5-1 with TRBJ1-1; 7 positions match TRBD1. V lost 5 bases and J lost 3; bases outside the gene matches: 4. CDR3 length equals 13 residues. CDR1 SGHRS and CDR2 YFSETQ come from the germline V gene. CDR3 nucleotide sequence: TGCGCCAGCAGGGCAGGGGGAGACACTGAAGCTTTCTTT. Amino acids: CASRAGGDTEAFF.

V gene TRBV4-2 combines with J gene TRBJ1-2; possible D gene TRBD1, 5 bases. Per germline, CDR1 LGHNA and CDR2 YNFKEQ. The CDR3 spans 13 residues. V was cut by 1 base and J by 2 bases, with 5 bases left in between. The CDR3 DNA sequence: TGTGCCAGCAGCCAAGCAGGGAACTATGGCTACACCTTC. It yields the protein CASSQAGNYGYTF.